The source of this T cell receptor beta chain is a study of blood T cell repertoires in COVID-19. Repertoires were generated with immunoSEQ multiplex PCR, while TCRdb's copy carries only in-frame clones and drops some. This table has roughly 200,000 clones, 80% to 90% appearing once. The CDR3 covers 12 residues. V lost 6 bases and J lost 3, with 8 bases in between. The chain links TRBV12-3 or TRBV12-4 to TRBJ1-1, with D possibly TRBD1 on 5 matching bases. Material: PBMCs or T cells enriched from blood (not recorded which). This clonotype was sampled from a man aged 25 to 40 who had recovered from COVID-19. In DNA form, the CDR3 reads TGTGCCAGCAGGCAGGGCCACACTGAAGCTTTCTTT. This gives the protein CASRQGHTEAFF.